The clone carrying this T cell receptor beta chain appeared a few times. The target antigen is unknown. The record originates from a study of CD8+CD57+ T cells in acquired aplastic anemia. Study-wide results and caveats: Some 28 CD8+ CDR3 sequences occurred in both the patients and the controls.

Researchers used genomic DNA as the template to profile TCR beta VDJ and CDR3. TCRdb independently ran MiXCR on the reads; one entry per CDR3 protein. The table has about 210,000 distinct CDR3 sequences, about 37% seen once. The sequence derives from a human donor in good health, serving as a control. The specimen was sorted CD4+, CD8+, or CD8+CD57+ T cells (not recorded which) from PBMCs.

CDR3 sequence: CASSWGQGTGNTIYF. The CDR3, as DNA: TGTGCCAGCAGCTGGGGACAGGGAACTGGAAACACCATATATTTT. The V gene is TRBV13, the J gene TRBJ1-3, with TRBD1 identical over 9 bases. J lost 2 bases, V lost 4 bases, and 3 bases had no gene match. The CDR3 spans 15 residues. Looked up from germline, CDR1 is PRHDT and CDR2 is FYEKMQ (reference sequence).